Shown below are 13 T cell receptor beta chains from a single sample sequenced in a study of cytomegalovirus exposure and HLA in healthy donors. PCR involved 60 Vbeta and 13 Jbeta primers. Sequencing was performed with immunoSEQ multiplex PCR; in TCRdb, only in-frame clones are kept and a portion is missing. The sample shows 180,000 or so clones, approximately 83% of them seen only once. What was sequenced was PBMCs. These receptors originate from a man between 18 and 29 years old in good health and CMV-seropositive.

The CDR3 sequence: CASSLRDRLPNYGYTF. The CDR3 bases are TGCGCCAGCAGCTTGCGGGACAGGCTCCCTAACTATGGCTACACCTTC. V usage is TRBV5-1 and J usage is TRBJ1-2; 8 positions match TRBD1. Germline V gene sequence: CDR1 SGHRS, CDR2 YFSETQ. V dropped 1 base and J dropped 0; count of bases not matched to a gene: 5. The CDR3 contains 16 residues.

This sequence joins TRBV7-9 and TRBJ2-7; tentative D call: TRBD2 (5 bases). In germline, CDR1 is SEHNR, CDR2 FQNEAQ (reference sequence). CDR3 length equals 13 residues. V dropped 6 bases and J dropped 1 base, with 10 bases sitting between them. The CDR3 bases are TGTGCCAGCAGACGCCCGGGGTCCTACGAGCAGTACTTC. Encoded protein: CASRRPGSYEQYF.

The chain carries TRBV5-1 and TRBJ1-6; D remains unclear. Germline CDR1 is SGHRS and CDR2 is YFSETQ. This CDR3 has 15 amino acids. Trimming left V 4 bases short and J 0 bases short, with 8 bases between. CDR3 amino acids: CASSLSSSYNSPLHF. The CDR3 DNA reads as TGCGCCAGCAGCCTCTCTAGCTCCTATAATTCACCCCTCCACTTT.

The chain couples TRBV19 to TRBJ2-1; tentative D call: TRBD2 (5 bases). Per germline, CDR1 LNHDA and CDR2 SQIVND (reference sequence). The V and J ends lost 4 bases and 4 bases respectively, with 17 bases between them. The CDR3 contains 16 residues. The CDR3 DNA reads TGTGCCAGTAGTACAACTCTAAGCGGCGCTTACAATGAGCAGTTCTTC. This gives the protein CASSTTLSGAYNEQFF. The full variable domain, in which reference TRBV19 and TRBJ2-1 provide the parts outside the CDR3, is DGGITQSPKYLFRKEGQNVTLSCEQNLNHDAMYWYRQDPGQGLRLIYYSQIVNDFQKGDIAEGYSVSREKKESFPLTVTSAQKNPTAFYLCASSTTLSGAYNEQFFGPGTRLTVL.

The chain links TRBV19 to TRBJ1-4; possibly TRBD1 for D (6 bases). The germline gives CDR1 LNHDA, CDR2 SQIVND (reference sequence). This CDR3 has 14 residues. The V gene lost 6 bases and the J gene lost 10 bases, with 18 bases spanning the gap. CDR3 protein: CASSKGERRGKLFF. The CDR3 DNA reads as TGTGCCAGTAGCAAGGGGGAAAGAAGAGGAAAACTGTTTTTT.

There are a few counts of this clone. The chain combines TRBV28 with TRBJ1-1; TRBD1 aligns across 8 bases. With V trimmed by 5 bases and J by 1 base, 9 bases remained unmatched. Germline CDR1 and CDR2: MDHEN and SYDVKM. CDR3 length: 16 amino acids. In nucleotides, the CDR3 is TGTGCCAGCAGTCTTAACCAGGGGGCGGGGAACACTGAAGCTTTCTTT. Its protein product is CASSLNQGAGNTEAFF.

This chain uses TRBV4-3 with TRBJ1-6, with 8 bases aligning to TRBD1. Trimming took 0 bases from V and 9 from J; bases not matched to a gene: 16. There are 19 residues in the CDR3. Germline CDR1 and CDR2: LGHNA and YSLEER. CDR3 residues: CASSQDLGLDRGSSSPLHF. CDR3 sequence (DNA): TGCGCCAGCAGCCAAGATCTGGGGTTAGACAGGGGTTCGAGTTCACCCCTCCACTTT.

The CDR3 DNA follows: TGCGCCAGCACCAAAAACAGGGGGGACCCGAACACTGAAGCTTTCTTT. Encoded protein: CASTKNRGDPNTEAFF. The V call is TRBV10-1, the J call TRBJ1-1; 8 bases map to TRBD1. CDR3 length: 16 residues. Germline assignment: CDR1 WNHNN and CDR2 SYGVQD (reference sequence). J gave up 1 base and V 7 bases, and 11 bases lay outside the gene matches.

The J gene is TRBJ1-1, the V gene TRBV27; the match to TRBD1 covers 10 bases. Germline-derived CDR1 and CDR2 are MNHEY and SMNVEV (reference sequence). Unmatched junction bases numbered 7, after V lost 5 bases and J lost 1 base. The CDR3 extends over 16 amino acids. The CDR3: CASSLGTGAPNTEAFF. The CDR3 bases are TGTGCCAGCAGTCTGGGGACAGGGGCCCCGAACACTGAAGCTTTCTTT.

This rearrangement joins TRBV19 to TRBJ2-4, with TRBD1 as a possible D gene (6 bases). Per the germline V gene, CDR1 is LNHDA and CDR2 is SQIVND (reference sequence). Deletions cut 5 bases from V and 2 bases from J, with 13 bases between. The CDR3 runs to 15 residues. In DNA, the CDR3 is TGTGCCAGTAGTCTACCCGGGACAACCAAAAACATTCAGTACTTC. This translates into CASSLPGTTKNIQYF.

This clone has only one observation. The gene calls are TRBV7-9 and TRBJ2-7; D not resolved. CDR1 is SEHNR and CDR2 is FQNEAQ in the germline V gene (reference sequence). This CDR3 has 16 residues. Trimming pared 2 bases from V and 2 bases from J, leaving 16 bases between. The CDR3 coding sequence is TGTGCCAGCAGCTTAAGTAATCCGGTATTCCCCTACGAGCAGTACTTC. Protein: CASSLSNPVFPYEQYF.

Only one count was recorded for this clone. The CDR3 nucleotides are TGCGCCAGCAGCTTGCGGACAGGCACGAACACCGGGGAGCTGTTTTTT. Protein sequence: CASSLRTGTNTGELFF. The chain recombines TRBV5-1 with TRBJ2-2; 7 nucleotides match TRBD1. The CDR3 extends over 16 amino acids. J gave up 0 bases and V 1 base, and 3 bases lay outside the gene matches. Germline CDR1 is SGHRS and CDR2 is YFSETQ.

This chain joins TRBV30 and TRBJ2-1; 11 nucleotides align to TRBD2. J lost 9 bases, V lost 0 bases, and 22 bases had no gene match. CDR3 length equals 20 residues. Looked up from germline, CDR1 is GTSNPN and CDR2 is SVGIG (reference sequence). The CDR3 is CAWSVRGLAGGRLLSGEQFF. DNA for the CDR3: TGTGCCTGGAGTGTACGGGGTCTAGCGGGGGGACGTCTTCTTTCCGGTGAGCAGTTCTTC. Combining the CDR3 with reference TRBV30 and TRBJ2-1 gives the whole variable domain SQTIHQWPATLVQPVGSPLSLECTVEGTSNPNLYWYRQAAGRGLQLLFYSVGIGQISSEVPQNLSASRPQDRQFILSSKKLLLSDSGFYLCAWSVRGLAGGRLLSGEQFFGPGTRLTVL.